This T cell receptor beta chain was sequenced for a study of blood T cell repertoires in COVID-19. Study at large: From the United States, Italy and Spain came samples of acute and convalescent COVID-19. T cells, B-cell-depleted T cells, or PBMCs supplied cDNA or gDNA.

Deletions cut 7 bases from V and 11 bases from J, with 15 bases between. The germline V gene encodes CDR1 MDHEN and CDR2 SYDVKM. The CDR3 length is 11 residues. TCRdb's copy holds only in-frame clones and misses some; the assay was immunoSEQ multiplex PCR. The sample consists of under 200,000 clones, roughly 80% of them appearing once. Sequencing was performed on peripheral blood. The chain joins TRBV28 to TRBJ2-7; tentative D call: TRBD1 (6 bases). This TCR derives from a woman in her seventies with COVID-19, enrolled during active disease. CDR3 sequence reads: CASTGQRGEYF. CDR3 nucleotide sequence: TGTGCCAGCACGGGACAACGAGGCGAGTACTTC. Full variable domain (missing parts from reference TRBV28 and TRBJ2-7): DVKVTQSSRYLVKRTGEKVFLECVQDMDHENMFWYRQDPGLGLRLIYFSYDVKMKEKGDIPEGYSVSREKKERFSLILESASTNQTSMYLCASTGQRGEYFGPGTRLTVT.